What follows is one T cell receptor (beta chain) and its context. The antigen remains undetermined. Sequence at one end of the junction differs from germline and may be a read error. Other DNA sequences in this specimen translate into the identical CDR3. The source of the sample is a study of radiotherapy plus CTLA-4 blockade in lung cancer. Study observations and caveats: An expansion of tumor-derived TCR clones occurred in blood after radiotherapy plus ipilimumab.

The CDR3 runs 16 residues. The germline V gene has CDR1 SGHTA and CDR2 FQGNSA. Sequenced by immunoSEQ multiplex PCR; TCRdb stores in-frame clones only, minus some. The profile covers tens of thousands of clones, with about three quarters appearing a single time and 3.6% taken by the ten largest. The sequence came from a human donor with non-small cell lung cancer who had stable disease on radiotherapy plus ipilimumab. This chain links TRBV7-2 with TRBJ2-6; D unclear. The starting material was peripheral blood, obtained from a patient treated with radiotherapy plus ipilimumab. The CDR3 nucleotides read TGCGCCAGCAGCCGAAGTAGGGATTCTGGGGCCAACGTCCTGACTTTC. Translated, it gives CASSRSRDSGANVLTF.